The 25 T cell receptor beta chains below all came from one sample that was sequenced in a study of blood T cells in healthy people across ages. Combining a sample-barcoded 5' primer with a J-beta primer mix, a second PCR ran for about 6 to 11 cycles. MiXCR, run by TCRdb on the 5' RACE reads, gives a single entry per CDR3 protein. The sample records about 970,000 distinct CDR3 sequences, 51% being singletons. Source material: blood. The receptor source for this set is a woman aged 55-69 years in good health.

This clonotype showed up just once. The J gene is TRBJ2-3, the V gene TRBV4-1, with D possibly TRBD2 on 5 matching bases. This CDR3 spans 16 amino acids. The germline V gene has CDR1 MGHRA and CDR2 YSYEKL. The ends were cut back, 1 base at V and 4 bases at J, with 15 bases in the middle. The DNA of the CDR3 is TGCGCCAGCAGCCAAGGTTCCGACGAGGGCGCAGATACGCAGTATTTT. Protein: CASSQGSDEGADTQYF.

As concerns this clonotype: At one of its ends the junction is not consistent with the germline gene, which may arise from a read error. CDR3 amino acids: CVSSRMGLAASYEQYF. The CDR3 bases are TGTGTCAGCAGTCGTATGGGGCTAGCGGCCTCCTACGAGCAGTACTTC. The chain recombines TRBV27 with TRBJ2-7; TRBD2 matches 7 bases. Germline loops: CDR1 MNHEY, CDR2 SMNVEV (reference sequence). This CDR3 comprises 16 residues.

This clonotype has ten or more counts. This chain joins TRBV10-3 and TRBJ1-4; TRBD1 might be the D (6 bases). CDR1 ENHRY and CDR2 SYGVKD come from the germline V gene. The CDR3 runs to 14 residues. V was clipped by 8 bases and J by 7 bases, with 17 bases between them. The CDR3 nucleotides are TGTGCCATCCGCGGAGGGGGAGAAAGTGAAAAACTGTTTTTT. It encodes CAIRGGGESEKLFF.

CDR3 DNA sequence: TGTGCCAGCAGCCAAGGAGCGGTCGAAAAACTGTTTTTT. As protein: CASSQGAVEKLFF. The chain is built from TRBV3-1 and TRBJ1-4; D remains ambiguous. CDR3 length: 13 amino acids. Trimming left V 1 base short and J 8 bases short, with 8 bases between. CDR1 is LGHDT and CDR2 is YNNKEL in the germline V gene (reference sequence).

This clonotype was observed a few times. The rearrangement links TRBV2 to TRBJ2-5; D perhaps matches TRBD1 (6 bases). V was clipped by 4 bases and J by 5 bases, with 17 bases between them. The CDR3 covers 15 residues. Germline loops: CDR1 SNHLY, CDR2 FYNNEI. The CDR3 DNA follows: TGTGCCAGCAGTGCGAGGACAGTGAGGACCGAGACCCAGTACTTC. It specifies CASSARTVRTETQYF.

This clonotype was recorded a few times. The chain employs TRBV7-6 and TRBJ2-7; the D gene is possibly TRBD2 (7 bases). Trimming stripped 8 bases from V and 6 bases from J, with 23 bases between. Germline CDR1 SGHVS, CDR2 FNYEAQ. CDR3 size: 15 residues. The CDR3 DNA is TGTGCCAGCTCCCCGTTCGGGGGGCGTTTTTCCGAGCAGTACTTC. Translated: CASSPFGGRFSEQYF.

This clonotype has more than one count but fewer than ten. The V and J genes are TRBV3-1 and TRBJ2-5; 8 bases fit TRBD2. The trim removed 1 base at V and 9 bases at J, leaving 10 bases unmatched. Germline V gene sequence: CDR1 LGHDT, CDR2 YNNKEL (reference sequence). The CDR3 has 15 residues. This CDR3 reads CASSQVSSGSMAQYF. In DNA, the CDR3 is TGTGCCAGCAGCCAAGTCTCCAGCGGGAGCATGGCCCAGTACTTC.

This clonotype was counted only a few times. V gene TRBV5-1 combines with J gene TRBJ2-7; maybe TRBD1 (6 bases). This CDR3 comprises 15 residues. V was pared by 4 bases and J by 2 bases, with 16 bases between. CDR1 is SGHRS and CDR2 is YFSETQ in the germline V gene. CDR3 nucleotide sequence: TGCGCCAGCAGCGTGGATGGACAGCAAGCCTACGAGCAGTACTTC. Its protein is CASSVDGQQAYEQYF.

In this sample, this clonotype turned up many times. The chain combines TRBV25-1 with TRBJ2-3; D may be TRBD2 (5 bases). This CDR3 has 16 amino acids. Germline CDR1 MGHDK, CDR2 SYGVNS. V was shortened by 5 bases and J by 1 base, with 16 bases between the two germline ends. The CDR3 protein is CASSTTQGLRTDTQYF. CDR3 DNA sequence: TGTGCCAGCAGTACTACCCAAGGACTCCGCACAGATACGCAGTATTTT. Using reference TRBV25-1 and TRBJ2-3 for the parts outside the CDR3, the full variable domain is EADIYQTPRYLVIGTGKKITLECSQTMGHDKMYWYQQDPGMELHLIHYSYGVNSTEKGDLSSESTVSRIRTEHFPLTLESARPSHTSQYLCASSTTQGLRTDTQYFGPGTRLTVL.

This clonotype was counted only a few times. This chain connects TRBV20-1 to TRBJ2-1; D is ambiguous. This CDR3 contains 17 residues. The ends were cut back, 4 bases at V and 0 bases at J, with 19 bases in the middle. Germline V lookup: CDR1 DFQATT, CDR2 SNEGSKA (reference sequence). CDR3 sequence reads: CSAKGGPGRNSYNEQFF. The CDR3 region has the DNA TGCAGTGCTAAGGGTGGGCCTGGACGTAACTCCTACAATGAGCAGTTCTTC.

This clonotype was detected only a few times. The rearrangement joins TRBV27 to TRBJ1-4, with 10 bases fitting TRBD1. Germline CDR1 and CDR2: MNHEY and SMNVEV (reference sequence). With V trimmed by 10 bases and J by 4 bases, 6 bases remained unmatched. There are 14 residues in the CDR3. For the CDR3, the DNA is TGTGCCACGGGACAGGGGTTTGGTAATGAAAAACTGTTTTTT. Encoded protein: CATGQGFGNEKLFF.

V and J are TRBV20-1 and TRBJ2-5; possible D gene TRBD1, 5 bases. The CDR3 length is 14 residues. Trimming stripped 0 bases from V and 2 bases from J, with 10 bases between. Germline V lookup: CDR1 DFQATT, CDR2 SNEGSKA (reference sequence). The CDR3 reads CSARDRGTQETQYF. The CDR3 DNA reads as TGCAGTGCTAGAGATAGGGGCACACAAGAGACCCAGTACTTC.

The table lists this clonotype with a count of one. J is TRBJ2-1 and V is TRBV5-1; 7 bases map to TRBD2. This CDR3 is 15 amino acids long. Germline V gives CDR1 SGHRS, CDR2 YFSETQ. J was trimmed by 3 bases and V by 5 bases; bases with no gene match: 8. Written as DNA, the CDR3 is TGCGCCAGCAGTTACGGGAGGTCAGGCTACAATGAGCAGTTCTTC. Translated, it gives CASSYGRSGYNEQFF.

V is TRBV7-3 and J is TRBJ2-1, with TRBD1 matching 9 bases. The junction had 9 bases not matched to a gene; V was cut back by 5 bases and J by 7 bases. The CDR3 runs 15 residues. CDR1 SGHTA and CDR2 FQGTGA come from the germline V gene. The CDR3 DNA reads TGTGCCAGCAGCCCACGACAGGGGGTTTGGAATGAGCAGTTCTTC. The encoded protein is CASSPRQGVWNEQFF.

The V gene is TRBV15, the J gene TRBJ2-3, with D possibly being TRBD1 (6 bases). Trimming removed 3 bases from V and 0 bases from J, with 10 bases in between. The CDR3 consists of 15 residues. Germline loops: CDR1 LNHNV, CDR2 YYDKDF (reference sequence). CDR3: CATSSNRVSTDTQYF. For the CDR3, the DNA is TGTGCCACCAGCAGTAACAGGGTGAGCACAGATACGCAGTATTTT.

This clonotype was counted a few times. The chain has TRBV7-8 and TRBJ2-7; perhaps TRBD1 as D (8 bases). Germline V gene sequence: CDR1 SGHVS, CDR2 FQNEAQ. The V and J ends lost 5 bases and 6 bases respectively, with 26 bases between them. This CDR3 spans 17 amino acids. The DNA of the CDR3 is TGTGCCAGCAGCCAACGTAGCCGTGACAGGGGAGGGGGCGAGCAGTACTTC. Encoded protein: CASSQRSRDRGGGEQYF.

J is TRBJ2-5 and V is TRBV6-2 or TRBV6-3; maybe TRBD2 (6 bases). Judging by the DNA end, TRBJ2-7 fits better; the J call may be wrong. Germline V gene sequence: CDR1 MNHEY, CDR2 SVGEGT. The CDR3 runs to 15 residues. CDR3 sequence: CASSYPGARSYEQYF. The CDR3 coding sequence is TGTGCCAGCAGTTACCCGGGAGCTCGCTCCTACGAGCAGTACTTC.

This clonotype has at least ten counts. The chain uses TRBV6-4 and TRBJ2-6; 12 bases line up with TRBD2. J gave up 3 bases and V 5 bases, and 8 bases lay outside the gene matches. The CDR3 consists of 18 residues. Germline V gene lookup returns CDR1 MRHNA and CDR2 SNTAGT. CDR3 nucleotide sequence: TGTGCCAGCAGTAAGACTAGCGGGAGTTCGTTTGGGGCCAACGTCCTGACTTTC. This codes for CASSKTSGSSFGANVLTF.

The rearrangement links TRBV6-1 to TRBJ1-2; D is uncertain. The germline CDR1 and CDR2 sequences are MNHNS and SASEGT. Trimming removed 7 bases at V and 4 bases at J, with 16 bases between. CDR3 length: 14 residues. DNA for the CDR3: TGTGCCAGCAAAATCCAAGGGTTCGGCTATGGCTACACCTTC. Residues: CASKIQGFGYGYTF.

This rearrangement joins TRBV7-9 to TRBJ1-6, with a tentative D call TRBD1 (5 bases). This CDR3 is 15 amino acids long. Germline V gene lookup returns CDR1 SEHNR and CDR2 FQNEAQ (reference sequence). V lost 1 base and J 9 bases, leaving 13 bases between the germline ends. The CDR3 spells CASSLEGVPSSPLHF. The CDR3 DNA reads TGTGCCAGCAGCTTAGAAGGGGTTCCGAGTTCACCCCTCCACTTT.

A few counts support this clonotype. V usage is TRBV7-9 and J usage is TRBJ1-5; D perhaps matches TRBD1 (5 bases). Per germline, CDR1 SEHNR and CDR2 FQNEAQ (reference sequence). V shed 6 bases and J shed 7 bases, with 13 bases lying between them. CDR3 size: 13 residues. The chain's CDR3 is CASSPGGRQPQHF. In DNA, the CDR3 is TGTGCCAGCAGTCCCGGGGGTAGACAGCCCCAGCATTTT. The whole variable domain, filled in from reference TRBV7-9 and TRBJ1-5, reads DTGVSQNPRHKITKRGQNVTFRCDPISEHNRLYWYRQTLGQGPEFLTYFQNEAQLEKSRLLSDRFSAERPKGSFSTLEIQRTEQGDSAMYLCASSPGGRQPQHFGDGTRLSIL.

This clonotype was counted ten times or more. This chain connects TRBV7-9 to TRBJ2-7, with D uncertain. Germline lookup yields CDR1 SEHNR and CDR2 FQNEAQ (reference sequence). V was trimmed by 5 bases and J by 2 bases, leaving 7 bases between them. The CDR3 runs 12 residues. In DNA form, the CDR3 reads TGTGCCAGCAGCAGGGTTACCTACGAGCAGTACTTC. It codes for CASSRVTYEQYF.

The chain carries TRBV10-3 and TRBJ1-2, with D unclear. Germline V gives CDR1 ENHRY, CDR2 SYGVKD. V lost 0 bases and J 4 bases, leaving 24 bases between the germline ends. This CDR3 has 19 residues. The CDR3 bases are TGTGCCATCAGTGAGTCTATTATATATGGCCCCGCTGGAATCTATGGCTACACCTTC. The encoded protein is CAISESIIYGPAGIYGYTF.

The chain recombines TRBV24-1 with TRBJ2-5; D remains ambiguous. Germline CDR1 and CDR2: KGHDR and SFDVKD. Trimming stripped 1 base from V and 2 bases from J, with 7 bases between. The CDR3 length is 14 residues. CDR3 sequence: CATSDLSQQETQYF. The CDR3 DNA reads as TGTGCCACCAGTGATTTATCCCAACAAGAGACCCAGTACTTC.

The chain has TRBV27 and TRBJ2-3; 7 bases map to TRBD2. J gave up 5 bases and V 7 bases, and 12 bases lay outside the gene matches. Germline V gene data show CDR1 as MNHEY and CDR2 as SMNVEV (reference sequence). CDR3 length: 15 residues. DNA of the CDR3: TGTGCCAGCAATTTGGGCGGGAGAGGGATAGATACGCAGTATTTT. It is translated as CASNLGGRGIDTQYF.